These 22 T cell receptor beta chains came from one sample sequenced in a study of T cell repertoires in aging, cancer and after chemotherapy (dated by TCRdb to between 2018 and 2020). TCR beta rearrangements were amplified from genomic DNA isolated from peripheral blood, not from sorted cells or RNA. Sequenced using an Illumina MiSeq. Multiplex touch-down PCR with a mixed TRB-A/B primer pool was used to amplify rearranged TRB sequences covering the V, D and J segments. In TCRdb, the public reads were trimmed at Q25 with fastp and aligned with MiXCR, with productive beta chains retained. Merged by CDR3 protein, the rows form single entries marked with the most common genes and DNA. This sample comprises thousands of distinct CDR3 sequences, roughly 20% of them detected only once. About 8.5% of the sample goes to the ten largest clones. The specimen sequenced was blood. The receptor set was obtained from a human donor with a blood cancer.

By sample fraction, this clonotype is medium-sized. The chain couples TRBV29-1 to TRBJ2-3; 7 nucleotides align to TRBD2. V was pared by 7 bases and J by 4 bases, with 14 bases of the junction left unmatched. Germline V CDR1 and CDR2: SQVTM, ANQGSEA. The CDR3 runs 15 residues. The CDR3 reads CSALGSAGVADTQYF. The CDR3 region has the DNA TGCAGCGCCCTGGGGTCCGCGGGAGTTGCAGATACGCAGTATTTT.

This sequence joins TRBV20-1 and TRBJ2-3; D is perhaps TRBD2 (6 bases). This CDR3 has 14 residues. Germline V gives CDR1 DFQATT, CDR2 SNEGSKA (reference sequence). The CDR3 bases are TGCAGCCCTCGGGAGCGGACTAGCACAGATACGCAGTATTTT. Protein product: CSPRERTSTDTQYF.

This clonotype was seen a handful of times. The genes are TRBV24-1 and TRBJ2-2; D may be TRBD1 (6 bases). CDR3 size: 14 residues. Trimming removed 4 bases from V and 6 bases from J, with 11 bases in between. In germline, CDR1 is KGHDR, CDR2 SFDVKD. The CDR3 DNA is TGTGCCACCAGTGAGCCAGGGGCCGCCGGGGAGCTGTTTTTT. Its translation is CATSEPGAAGELFF.

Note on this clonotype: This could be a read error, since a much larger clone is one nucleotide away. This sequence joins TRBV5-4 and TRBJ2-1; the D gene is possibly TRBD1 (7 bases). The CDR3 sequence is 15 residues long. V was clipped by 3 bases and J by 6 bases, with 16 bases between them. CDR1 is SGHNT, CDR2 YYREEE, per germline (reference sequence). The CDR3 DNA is TGTGCCAGCAGCTCTGCGGGACAGCTTTTCAATGAGCAGTTCTTC. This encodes CASSSAGQLFNEQFF.

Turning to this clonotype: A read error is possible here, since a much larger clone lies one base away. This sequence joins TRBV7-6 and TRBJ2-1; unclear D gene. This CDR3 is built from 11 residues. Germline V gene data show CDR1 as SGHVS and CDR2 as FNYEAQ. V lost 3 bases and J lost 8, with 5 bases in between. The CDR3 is CASSFKYEQFF. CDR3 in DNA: TGTGCCAGCAGCTTTAAGTATGAGCAGTTCTTC.

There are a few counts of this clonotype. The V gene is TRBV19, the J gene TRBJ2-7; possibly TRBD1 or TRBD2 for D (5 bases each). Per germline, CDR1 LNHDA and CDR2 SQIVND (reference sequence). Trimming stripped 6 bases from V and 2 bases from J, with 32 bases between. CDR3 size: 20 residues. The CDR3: CASSHRQVRGPKITPYEQYF. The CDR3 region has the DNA TGTGCCAGTAGCCATAGGCAAGTCCGGGGCCCAAAAATTACCCCCTACGAGCAGTACTTC.

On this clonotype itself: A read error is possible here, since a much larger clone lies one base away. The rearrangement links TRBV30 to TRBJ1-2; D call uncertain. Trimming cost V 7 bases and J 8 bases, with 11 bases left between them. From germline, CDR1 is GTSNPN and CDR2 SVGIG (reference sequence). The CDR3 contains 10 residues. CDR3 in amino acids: CAFTTPGYTF. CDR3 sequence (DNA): TGTGCCTTCACAACCCCAGGCTACACCTTC.

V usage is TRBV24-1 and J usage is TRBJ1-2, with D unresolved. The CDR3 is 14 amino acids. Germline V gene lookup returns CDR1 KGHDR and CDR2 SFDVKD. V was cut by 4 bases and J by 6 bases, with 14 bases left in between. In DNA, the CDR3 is TGTGCCACCAGTGACGCCAGCGGGCTAGATGGCTACACCTTC. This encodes CATSDASGLDGYTF.

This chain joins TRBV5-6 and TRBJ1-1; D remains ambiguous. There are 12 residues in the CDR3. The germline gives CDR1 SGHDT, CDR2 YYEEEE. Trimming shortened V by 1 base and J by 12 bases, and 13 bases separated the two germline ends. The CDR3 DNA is TGTGCCAGCAGCTTGAGAGGGTTGATAACTTTCTTT. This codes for CASSLRGLITFF.

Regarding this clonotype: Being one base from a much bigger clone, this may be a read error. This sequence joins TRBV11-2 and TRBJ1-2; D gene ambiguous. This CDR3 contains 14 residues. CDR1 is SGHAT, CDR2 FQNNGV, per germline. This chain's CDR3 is CASSLAGRNYVYTF. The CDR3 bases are TGTGCCAGCAGCTTAGCTGGCAGGAACTATGTCTACACCTTC.

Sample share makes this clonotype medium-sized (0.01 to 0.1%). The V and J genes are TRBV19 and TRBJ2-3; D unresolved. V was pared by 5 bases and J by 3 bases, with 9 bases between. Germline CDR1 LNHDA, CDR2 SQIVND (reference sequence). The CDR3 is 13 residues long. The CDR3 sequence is CASSSALTDTQYF. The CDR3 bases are TGTGCCAGTAGTTCGGCCTTGACAGATACGCAGTATTTT.

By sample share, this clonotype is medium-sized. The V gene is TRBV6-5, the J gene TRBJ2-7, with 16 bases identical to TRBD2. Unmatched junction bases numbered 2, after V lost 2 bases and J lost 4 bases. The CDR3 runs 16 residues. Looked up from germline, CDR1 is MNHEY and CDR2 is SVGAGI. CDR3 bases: TGTGCCAGCAGTTACACGGGACTAGCGGGAGGGTACGAGCAGTACTTC. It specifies CASSYTGLAGGYEQYF.

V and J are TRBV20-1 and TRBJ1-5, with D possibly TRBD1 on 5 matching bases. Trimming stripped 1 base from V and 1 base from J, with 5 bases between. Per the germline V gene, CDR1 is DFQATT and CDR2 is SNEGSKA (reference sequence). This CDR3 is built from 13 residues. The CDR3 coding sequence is TGCAGTGCTAGAGGGGGGAGCAATCAGCCCCAGCATTTT. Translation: CSARGGSNQPQHF.

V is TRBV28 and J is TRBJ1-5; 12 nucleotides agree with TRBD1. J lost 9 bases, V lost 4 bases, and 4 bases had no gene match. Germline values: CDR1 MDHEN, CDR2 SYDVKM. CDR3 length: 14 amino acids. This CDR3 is CASSSRDRGRPQHF. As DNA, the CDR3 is TGTGCCAGCAGTTCGCGGGACAGGGGGCGGCCCCAGCATTTT.

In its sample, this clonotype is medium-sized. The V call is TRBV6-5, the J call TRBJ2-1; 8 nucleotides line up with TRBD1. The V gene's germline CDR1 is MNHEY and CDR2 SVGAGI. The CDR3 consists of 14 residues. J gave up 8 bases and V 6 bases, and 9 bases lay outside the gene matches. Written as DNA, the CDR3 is TGTGCCAGCAGGGCGACAGGGGACCGACATGAGCAGTTCTTC. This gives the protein CASRATGDRHEQFF.

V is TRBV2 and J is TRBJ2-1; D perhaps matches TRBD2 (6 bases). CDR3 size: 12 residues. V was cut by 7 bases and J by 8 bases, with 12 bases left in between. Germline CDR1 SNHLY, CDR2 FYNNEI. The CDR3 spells CASTPTRDEQFF. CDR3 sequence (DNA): TGTGCCAGCACCCCGACTAGGGATGAGCAGTTCTTC. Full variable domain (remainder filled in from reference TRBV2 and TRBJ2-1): EPEVTQTPSHQVTQMGQEVILRCVPISNHLYFYWYRQILGQKVEFLVSFYNNEISEKSEIFDDQFSVERPDGSNFTLKIRSTKLEDSAMYFCASTPTRDEQFFGPGTRLTVL.

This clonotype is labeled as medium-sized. The CDR3 sequence: CASSLGAVTSDKTFF. The CDR3 bases are TGTGCCAGCAGCTTAGGAGCCGTGACATCGGACAAAACGTTCTTC. The rearrangement links TRBV7-9 to TRBJ2-1; perhaps TRBD1 as D (5 bases). V lost 1 base, J lost 15 bases, and 22 bases lay in between. The CDR3 length is 15 residues. Germline loops: CDR1 SEHNR, CDR2 FQNEAQ (reference sequence). Together with reference TRBV7-9 and TRBJ2-1, the CDR3 gives the full variable domain: DTGVSQNPRHKITKRGQNVTFRCDPISEHNRLYWYRQTLGQGPEFLTYFQNEAQLEKSRLLSDRFSAERPKGSFSTLEIQRTEQGDSAMYLCASSLGAVTSDKTFFGPGTRLTVL.

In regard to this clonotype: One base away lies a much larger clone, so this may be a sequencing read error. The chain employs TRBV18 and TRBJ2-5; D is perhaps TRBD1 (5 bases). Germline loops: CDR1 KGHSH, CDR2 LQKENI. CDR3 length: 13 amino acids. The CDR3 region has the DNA TGTGCCAGCTCCCTGACAGACCAAGAGTCCCAGTACTTC. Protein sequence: CASSLTDQESQYF.

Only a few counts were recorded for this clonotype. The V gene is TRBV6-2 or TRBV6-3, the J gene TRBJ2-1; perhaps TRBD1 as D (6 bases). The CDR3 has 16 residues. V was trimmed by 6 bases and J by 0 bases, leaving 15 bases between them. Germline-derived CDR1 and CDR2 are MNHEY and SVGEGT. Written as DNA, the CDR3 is TGTGCCAGCAGGGAACCAGGGACAAGCTCCTACAATGAGCAGTTCTTC. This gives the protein CASREPGTSSYNEQFF.

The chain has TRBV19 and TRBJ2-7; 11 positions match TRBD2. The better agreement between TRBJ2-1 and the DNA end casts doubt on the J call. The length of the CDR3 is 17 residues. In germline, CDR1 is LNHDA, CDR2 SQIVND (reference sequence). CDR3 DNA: TGTGCCAGTAGTTCCCCGGGTAGCGGGAGGGCGGAGAATGAGCAGTTCTTC. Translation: CASSSPGSGRAENEQFF.

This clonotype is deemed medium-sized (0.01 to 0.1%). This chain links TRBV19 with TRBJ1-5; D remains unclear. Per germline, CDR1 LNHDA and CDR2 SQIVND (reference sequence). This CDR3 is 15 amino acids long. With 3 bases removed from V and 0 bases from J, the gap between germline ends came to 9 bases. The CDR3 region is CASSIRQLSNQPQHF. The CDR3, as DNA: TGTGCCAGTAGTATTAGGCAGCTTAGCAATCAGCCCCAGCATTTT.

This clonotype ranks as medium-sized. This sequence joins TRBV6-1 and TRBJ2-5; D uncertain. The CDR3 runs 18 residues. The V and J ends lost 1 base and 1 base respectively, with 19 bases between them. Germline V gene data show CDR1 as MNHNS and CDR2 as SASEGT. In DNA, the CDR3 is TGTGCCAGCAGTGAAGTAACGAGAGGTGGAGCAGTCCAAGAGACCCAGTACTTC. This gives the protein CASSEVTRGGAVQETQYF.